This entry lists 4 T cell receptor beta chains sequenced from one sample in a study of blood T cell repertoires in COVID-19. The repertoire was sequenced with immunoSEQ multiplex PCR; TCRdb's copy has only in-frame clones and lacks some. The sample records a few hundred thousand clones, around 89% being singletons. Sample: PBMCs or T cells enriched from blood (not recorded which). Receptors originate from a man under 40 who had recovered from COVID-19.

This rearrangement joins TRBV6-2 or TRBV6-3 to TRBJ1-5; a possible D gene is TRBD1 (6 bases). The CDR3 contains 14 residues. From germline, CDR1 is MNHEY and CDR2 SVGEGT. Trimming left V 2 bases short and J 5 bases short, with 10 bases between. The CDR3 nucleotides are TGTGCCAGCAGTTACGGGGGGGCGTATCAGCCCCAGCATTTT. Translating it yields CASSYGGAYQPQHF.

This chain joins TRBV13 and TRBJ1-1; D unclear. V was shortened by 5 bases and J by 1 base, with 8 bases between the two germline ends. Germline CDR1 is PRHDT and CDR2 is FYEKMQ (reference sequence). CDR3 length: 13 residues. CDR3 region: CASSQTANTEAFF. The CDR3 DNA follows: TGTGCCAGCAGCCAAACAGCGAACACTGAAGCTTTCTTT. The full variable domain, its missing parts supplied by reference TRBV13 and TRBJ1-1, is AAGVIQSPRHLIKEKRETATLKCYPIPRHDTVYWYQQGPGQDPQFLISFYEKMQSDKGSIPDRFSAQQFSDYHSELNMSSLELGDSALYFCASSQTANTEAFFGQGTRLTVV.

The gene calls are TRBV19 and TRBJ2-2; D perhaps matches TRBD1 (5 bases). The CDR3 totals 16 residues. Germline CDR1 LNHDA, CDR2 SQIVND (reference sequence). With 7 bases removed from V and 7 bases from J, the gap between germline ends came to 22 bases. CDR3 loop: CASKGFISRAGGELFF. The CDR3 DNA is TGTGCCAGTAAGGGGTTCATATCTCGGGCCGGCGGGGAGCTGTTTTTT.

This chain uses TRBV12-3 or TRBV12-4 with TRBJ2-3, with D perhaps matching TRBD2 (5 bases). The CDR3 is 12 residues long. The germline V and J ends were trimmed by 3 bases and 6 bases, with 7 bases remaining between them. The CDR3 sequence: CASSLRRDTQYF. CDR3 bases: TGTGCCAGCAGTTTGAGGAGGGATACGCAGTATTTT.